Listed here are 6 T cell receptor beta chains from one sample, sequenced in a study of regulatory T cells in long-lasting Graves disease. Time point denoted: persistent/refractory GD, antithyroid drugs over 5 years with positive TRAb. There was RNA extracted from PBMCs, and the TCR library was made from it. According to the study, TCR beta libraries were built with iRepertoire HTBI primers and CDR3-region Arm-PCR. TCRdb processed the multiplex PCR reads anew with MiXCR; each CDR3 protein has one entry. The table lists about 660,000 distinct CDR3 sequences, around 30% of them singletons. Sample: peripheral blood mononuclear cells (PBMCs), taken when the disease was refractory, from a patient treated with antithyroid drugs. Receptors originate from a female donor with Graves disease.

This chain connects TRBV29-1 to TRBJ1-1; no reliable D call. The V gene's germline CDR1 is SQVTM and CDR2 ANQGSEA. The germline V and J ends were trimmed by 6 bases and 1 base, with 12 bases remaining between them. The CDR3 spans 13 residues. The CDR3 sequence: CSVLPRKNTEAFF. In nucleotides, the CDR3 is TGCAGCGTCCTCCCCCGGAAGAACACTGAAGCTTTCTTT. The full variable domain, completed using reference TRBV29-1 and TRBJ1-1, is SAVISQKPSRDICQRGTSLTIQCQVDSQVTMMFWYRQQPGQSLTLIATANQGSEATYESGFVIDKFPISRPNLTFSTLTVSNMSPEDSSIYLCSVLPRKNTEAFFGQGTRLTVV.

There are many counts of this clonotype. The chain uses TRBV28 and TRBJ1-6; maybe TRBD1 (6 bases). The CDR3 runs 14 residues. Germline V gene data show CDR1 as MDHEN and CDR2 as SYDVKM. The germline V and J ends were trimmed by 7 bases and 7 bases, with 14 bases remaining between them. The CDR3 loop is CASTAGGANSPLHF. The CDR3 nucleotides read TGTGCCAGCACCGCCGGGGGGGCGAATTCACCCCTCCACTTT.

This clonotype was counted between two and nine times. The chain recombines TRBV20-1 with TRBJ2-5; 10 bases fit TRBD2. This CDR3 is 15 amino acids long. The germline CDR1 and CDR2 sequences are DFQATT and SNEGSKA (reference sequence). V was clipped by 3 bases and J by 5 bases; unmatched bases: 9. CDR3 region: CSASPASGSLETQYF. The CDR3 bases are TGCAGTGCTAGTCCGGCTAGCGGGAGTCTGGAGACCCAGTACTTC.

Details on this clonotype: This may be a read error, as it is one base from a much larger clone. The chain uses TRBV12-3 or TRBV12-4 and TRBJ2-7; 15 bases are a match to TRBD2. The junction had 4 bases not matched to a gene; V was cut back by 6 bases and J by 4 bases. The CDR3 has 15 amino acids. CDR3 protein: CASRGLAGGRYEQYF. For the CDR3, the DNA is TGTGCCAGCAGAGGACTAGCGGGAGGGCGGTACGAGCAGTACTTC.

CDR3 nucleotides: TGTGCCACCGGCAGGGGGGACTATGGCTACACCTTC. Translating gives CATGRGDYGYTF. The J gene is TRBJ1-2, the V gene TRBV28; 7 nucleotides line up with TRBD1. V dropped 10 bases and J dropped 3; count of bases not matched to a gene: 5. The CDR3 runs 12 residues. CDR1 is MDHEN, CDR2 SYDVKM, per germline.

This clonotype turned up a few times. The J gene is TRBJ1-4, the V gene TRBV19; possible D gene TRBD1, 5 bases. Germline CDR1 and CDR2: LNHDA and SQIVND (reference sequence). The CDR3 covers 14 residues. The V end lost 2 bases, the J end lost 9 bases, and 13 bases lay between the germline ends. CDR3 sequence: CASSIRRTIKKLFF. The CDR3 DNA reads as TGTGCCAGTAGTATAAGACGGACAATCAAAAAACTGTTTTTT.